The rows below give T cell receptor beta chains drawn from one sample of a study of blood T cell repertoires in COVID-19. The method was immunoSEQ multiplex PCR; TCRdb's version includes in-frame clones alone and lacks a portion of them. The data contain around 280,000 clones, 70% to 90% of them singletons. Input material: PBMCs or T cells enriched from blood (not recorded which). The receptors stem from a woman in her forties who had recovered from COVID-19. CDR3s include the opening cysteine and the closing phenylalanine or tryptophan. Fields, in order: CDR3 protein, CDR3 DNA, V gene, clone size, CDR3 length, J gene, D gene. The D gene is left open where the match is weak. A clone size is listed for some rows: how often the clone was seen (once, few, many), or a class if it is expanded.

CSVEGDSGYEQYF TGCAGCGTTGAGGGAGACTCGGGCTACGAGCAGTACTTC TRBV29-1 - 13 TRBJ2-7 -
CATSRDKGWGGSSYEQYF TGTGCCACCAGCAGAGATAAGGGGTGGGGCGGGAGCTCCTACGAGCAGTACTTC TRBV15 - 18 TRBJ2-7 TRBD2
CASSRDNDGYTF TGTGCCAGCAGCCGGGACAATGACGGCTACACCTTC TRBV16 - 12 TRBJ1-2 -
CASSVGTSGRPYEQYF TGTGCCAGCAGCGTTGGGACTAGCGGGAGGCCCTACGAGCAGTACTTC TRBV6-4 - 16 TRBJ2-7 TRBD2
CASSPLAGGPRLNNEQFF TGTGCCAGCAGTCCCTTAGCGGGAGGGCCTAGGCTAAACAATGAGCAGTTCTTC TRBV28 - 18 TRBJ2-1 TRBD2
CASSLRQGETQYF TGTGCCAGCTCACTCAGACAGGGGGAGACCCAGTACTTC TRBV18 - 13 TRBJ2-5 TRBD1
CASNGAGSEQYF TGCGCCAGCAATGGGGCGGGAAGCGAGCAGTACTTC TRBV5-1 - 12 TRBJ2-7 -
CASSEARGRWTITDTQYF TGTGCCAGCAGTGAAGCGCGCGGGAGGTGGACAATCACAGATACGCAGTATTTT TRBV6-1 - 18 TRBJ2-3 TRBD2
CASSQDVTGAQETQYF TGTGCCAGCAGCCAAGATGTAACGGGAGCCCAAGAGACCCAGTACTTC TRBV14 - 16 TRBJ2-5 -
CASRGYGTAYNEQFF TGTGCCAGCAGGGGGTACGGGACAGCCTACAATGAGCAGTTCTTC TRBV2 - 15 TRBJ2-1 TRBD1
CASSLSLLAFETQYF TGCGCCAGCAGCTTGAGTTTACTAGCGTTTGAGACCCAGTACTTC TRBV5-1 once 15 TRBJ2-5 TRBD2
CASRAGQGKPETQYF TGTGCCAGCCGCGCCGGACAGGGAAAACCAGAGACCCAGTACTTC TRBV6-5 once 15 TRBJ2-5 TRBD1
CASSPPTQGGNTIYF TGTGCCAGCTCACCACCGACCCAGGGTGGAAACACCATATATTTT TRBV18 - 15 TRBJ1-3 -
CASTLTGVGYEQYF TGTGCCAGCACCTTAACAGGGGTAGGCTACGAGCAGTACTTC TRBV2 - 14 TRBJ2-7 TRBD1
CASQGYGNTIYF TGTGCCAGCCAGGGATACGGAAACACCATATATTTT TRBV7-9 - 12 TRBJ1-3 -
CASSPEFATTQYF TGTGCCAGCAGTCCCGAGTTTGCCACTACGCAGTATTTT TRBV27 - 13 TRBJ2-3 -
CASSQSSVVSYEQYF TGTGCCAGCAGCCAGTCAAGCGTTGTCTCCTACGAGCAGTACTTC TRBV14 - 15 TRBJ2-7 -
CASSQGVNEKLFF TGTGCCAGCAGCCAAGGAGTTAATGAAAAACTGTTTTTT TRBV3-1/TRBV3-2 - 13 TRBJ1-4 -
CATSDTRSGTGPSQQHF TGTGCCACCAGTGATACTCGTTCCGGGACAGGGCCTTCCCAACAGCATTTT TRBV24-1 - 17 TRBJ1-5 TRBD1
CASNYGSYGSYNEQFF TGTGCCAGCAATTATGGTTCATACGGCTCCTACAATGAGCAGTTCTTC TRBV5-4 once 16 TRBJ2-1 -
CASSLNLVGLSGANVLTF TGTGCCAGCTCACTTAACCTCGTTGGACTCTCTGGGGCCAACGTCCTGACTTTC TRBV18 - 18 TRBJ2-6 -
CAISEGSVNQPQHF TGTGCCATCAGTGAGGGGAGCGTCAATCAGCCCCAGCATTTT TRBV10-3 - 14 TRBJ1-5 -
CASSEAWSGRGDEQFF TGTGCCAGCAGTGAAGCTTGGAGCGGGAGAGGCGATGAGCAGTTCTTC TRBV2 - 16 TRBJ2-1 TRBD2
CASSRGLAGPNEQFF TGCGCCAGCAGCCGGGGACTAGCGGGTCCCAATGAGCAGTTCTTC TRBV4-3 - 15 TRBJ2-1 TRBD2
CASSLSAGAGGYTF TGTGCCAGCAGTTTAAGTGCGGGGGCGGGTGGCTACACCTTC TRBV27 - 14 TRBJ1-2 -
CASSLSFRGSPLHF TGTGCCAGCAGCTTAAGTTTTCGGGGGTCACCCCTCCACTTT TRBV7-3 - 14 TRBJ1-6 -
CASSPSPGKGYEQYF TGCGCCAGCAGCCCCTCCCCGGGAAAGGGTTACGAGCAGTACTTC TRBV4-3 - 15 TRBJ2-7 -
CASSGSGGGNSPLHF TGTGCCAGCAGCGGGTCCGGGGGAGGGAATTCACCCCTCCACTTT TRBV5-4 - 15 TRBJ1-6 -
CASSLGGLAGQETQYF TGTGCCAGCAGCTTGGGGGGACTAGCGGGACAAGAGACCCAGTACTTC TRBV5-4 once 16 TRBJ2-5 TRBD2
CASSWGQGNTEAFF TGTGCCAGCAGCTGGGGACAGGGGAACACTGAAGCTTTCTTT TRBV7-9 few 14 TRBJ1-1 TRBD1
CASSQDGPGDTEAFF TGTGCCAGCAGCCAAGACGGACCCGGGGACACTGAAGCTTTCTTT TRBV3-1/TRBV3-2 - 15 TRBJ1-1 -
CASLLRDFENEQFF TGTGCCTCCCTCCTCCGGGACTTCGAGAATGAGCAGTTCTTC TRBV13 - 14 TRBJ2-1 -
CAWSVYRGVSPLHF TGTGCCTGGAGTGTATACAGGGGGGTTTCACCCCTCCACTTT TRBV30 once 14 TRBJ1-6 TRBD1
CASLGAGGTYEQYF TGTGCCAGCCTCGGCGCGGGAGGAACCTACGAGCAGTACTTC TRBV28 - 14 TRBJ2-7 TRBD2
CASSWTGLEGAQYF TGTGCCAGCAGTTGGACCGGTCTTGAGGGCGCCCAGTACTTC TRBV27 once 14 TRBJ2-5 -
CASSPPGLAGGHEQYF TGTGCCAGCAGCCCACCGGGACTAGCGGGAGGTCACGAGCAGTACTTC TRBV7-2 - 16 TRBJ2-7 TRBD2
CASSLGHPGNQPQHF TGTGCCAGCAGTTTGGGGCACCCTGGCAATCAGCCCCAGCATTTT TRBV28 - 15 TRBJ1-5 -
CASSLGGSGRMNTEAFF TGCGCCAGCAGCTTAGGGGGATCCGGTAGGATGAACACTGAAGCTTTCTTT TRBV5-1 - 17 TRBJ1-1 -
CASRQTGVATEAFF TGTGCCAGCAGGCAAACAGGGGTAGCCACTGAAGCTTTCTTT TRBV28 - 14 TRBJ1-1 TRBD1
CASSQEVIYSNQPQHF TGCGCCAGCAGCCAAGAGGTGATCTATAGCAATCAGCCCCAGCATTTT TRBV4-3 - 16 TRBJ1-5 -
CASSDGIRASAFF TGTGCCAGCAGTGACGGAATTCGGGCTAGCGCGTTCTTC TRBV2 - 13 TRBJ2-1 -
CASSQIGAGLGNQPQHF TGCGCCAGCAGCCAAATAGGGGCGGGACTAGGCAATCAGCCCCAGCATTTT TRBV4-1 - 17 TRBJ1-5 -
CASSPGGVGTYEQYF TGTGCCAGCAGTCCCGGGGGGGTAGGAACTTACGAGCAGTACTTC TRBV28 - 15 TRBJ2-7 TRBD2
CASSRTGSEQYF TGTGCCAGCTCCAGGACAGGGTCAGAGCAGTACTTC TRBV18 - 12 TRBJ2-7 TRBD1
CASSQGAEETQYF TGTGCCAGTAGCCAGGGGGCTGAAGAGACCCAGTACTTC TRBV19 - 13 TRBJ2-5 TRBD1
CASSPLGDEQFF TGTGCCAGCTCACCCCTAGGGGATGAGCAGTTCTTC TRBV18 - 12 TRBJ2-1 -
CASSFNSGANTGELFF TGTGCCAGCAGCTTTAATTCAGGGGCGAACACCGGGGAGCTGTTTTTT TRBV7-9 - 16 TRBJ2-2 -
CASSLSRVTGELFF TGTGCCAGCAGCTTATCTCGGGTCACCGGGGAGCTGTTTTTT TRBV7-2 once 14 TRBJ2-2 -